This TCR beta chain was profiled in a study of control samples from healthy donors and cancer patients. There are 14 residues in the CDR3. Trimming at V came to 3 bases and at J to 5 bases, leaving 8 bases not matched to a gene. Per the germline V gene, CDR1 is SGDLS and CDR2 is YYNGEE. Generated by immunoSEQ multiplex PCR, the TCRdb table keeps only in-frame clones and is missing some. The sample consists of 120,000 or so clones, around 94% of them appearing once. This TCR was sampled from an elderly man with head and neck cancer. The sequencing sample was made of PBMCs. This chain joins TRBV9 and TRBJ2-7; 7 nucleotides line up with TRBD1. CDR3 DNA sequence: TGTGCCAGCAGCGGAACAGCACAGGGGAACGAGCAGTACTTC. Residues: CASSGTAQGNEQYF.